Here is one TCR beta chain with its context. This entry is derived from a study of Ad26.COV2.S vaccination and SARS-CoV-2 variants. Method: immunoSEQ multiplex PCR; TCRdb's copy keeps in-frame clones and lacks some. The table includes about 680,000 clones, roughly 90% detected once. This CDR3 contains 14 residues. CDR1 and CDR2 from the germline V gene are SEHNR and FQNEAQ (reference sequence). V dropped 3 bases and J dropped 3 bases, with 8 bases sitting between them. Treatment denoted: some 20 received Ad26.COV2.S at low or high dose, single or two shots; roughly 5 received placebo; per-sample allocation not given. Specimens were obtained on day 63 following the first vaccine or placebo injection.

The chain employs TRBV7-9 and TRBJ1-4; maybe TRBD1 (5 bases). The receptor comes from a person aged 18-60 years who received the Ad26.COV2.S COVID-19 vaccine or a placebo. The sequencing here drew on peripheral blood, taken in a trial of Ad26.COV2.S vaccine versus placebo. The DNA for the CDR3 is TGTGCCAGCAGCTTTTCACAGGCTAATGAAAAACTGTTTTTT. Encoded protein: CASSFSQANEKLFF.